What follows is one TCR beta chain and its context. The antigen remains unidentified. These data come from a study of beta chain features in type 1 diabetes. The isolated RNA, all of it, was reverse transcribed, so expressed TCRB transcripts were what got sequenced. Naive, central memory and regulatory T cell samples produced a mean of about 3.5 million reads. Sequenced by immunoSEQ multiplex PCR; TCRdb stores in-frame clones only, minus some. Of 200,000 to 300,000 clones listed, around 68% are singletons. Whole-study findings and limits: Because the template was cDNA, high-expressing cells might be over-represented. Researchers reported that naive, central memory and Treg TCRB repertoires appeared more similar in patients than in healthy donors.

Between the trimmed V and J ends, which lost 1 base and 4 bases, there was a span of 10 bases. Germline V gene lookup returns CDR1 MGHRA and CDR2 YSYEKL. The CDR3 length is 14 residues. The TCR comes from a man younger than 40 in good health. The sample was naive CD4+ T cells from blood. The genes are TRBV4-1 and TRBJ2-5; D ambiguous. The CDR3 nucleotides read TGCGCCAGCAGCCAAGGAGAAACGCGAGAGACCCAGTACTTC. Its protein is CASSQGETRETQYF.